The sequence of this T cell receptor (beta chain) was determined in a study of blood T cell repertoires in COVID-19. V dropped 3 bases and J dropped 8 bases, with 15 bases sitting between them. Germline V CDR1 and CDR2: SGHRS, YFSETQ. The CDR3 sequence is 15 residues long. Per the original methods: Reference gene primer amplification in the assay estimated nucleated cell counts. Sequencing was performed with immunoSEQ multiplex PCR; in TCRdb, only in-frame clones are kept and a portion is missing. The DNA was the basis for D and trimming; V, J and clone size are from that table. The sample has more than 90,000 clones, around 90% seen once; the top ten hold more than 6%.

Source material: peripheral blood. The receptor comes from a human donor in a cohort sampled during active COVID-19. V is TRBV5-1 and J is TRBJ1-6, with a possible D match to TRBD1 (5 bases). This CDR3 reads CASSSQDVAHSPLHF. CDR3 nucleotide sequence: TGCGCCAGCAGCTCACAGGACGTCGCTCATTCACCCCTCCACTTT.